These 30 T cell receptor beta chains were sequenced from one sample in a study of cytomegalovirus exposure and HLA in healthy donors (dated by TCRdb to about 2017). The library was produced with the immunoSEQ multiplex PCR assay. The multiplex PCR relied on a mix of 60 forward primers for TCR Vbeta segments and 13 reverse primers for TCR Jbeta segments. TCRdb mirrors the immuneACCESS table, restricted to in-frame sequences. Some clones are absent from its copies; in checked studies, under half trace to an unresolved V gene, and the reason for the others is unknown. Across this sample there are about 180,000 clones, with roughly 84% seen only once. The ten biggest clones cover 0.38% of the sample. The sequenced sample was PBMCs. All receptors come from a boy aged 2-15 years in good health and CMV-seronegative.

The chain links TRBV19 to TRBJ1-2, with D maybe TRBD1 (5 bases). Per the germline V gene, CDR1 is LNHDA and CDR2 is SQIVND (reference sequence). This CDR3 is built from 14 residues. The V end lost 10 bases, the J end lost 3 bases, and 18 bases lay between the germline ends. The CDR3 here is CATSFRGAYYGYTF. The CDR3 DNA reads TGTGCCACCTCATTTAGGGGCGCCTACTATGGCTACACCTTC.

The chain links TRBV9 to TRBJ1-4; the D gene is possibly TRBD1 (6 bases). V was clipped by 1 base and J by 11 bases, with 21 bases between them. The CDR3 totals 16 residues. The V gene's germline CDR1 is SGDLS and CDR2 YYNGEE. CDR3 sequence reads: CASSVSGGQGKSKLFF. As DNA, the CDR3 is TGTGCCAGCAGCGTATCCGGGGGGCAAGGGAAAAGCAAACTGTTTTTT. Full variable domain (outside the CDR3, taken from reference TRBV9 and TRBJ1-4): DSGVTQTPKHLITATGQRVTLRCSPRSGDLSVYWYQQSLDQGLQFLIQYYNGEERAKGNILERFSAQQFPDLHSELNLSSLELGDSALYFCASSVSGGQGKSKLFFGSGTQLSVL.

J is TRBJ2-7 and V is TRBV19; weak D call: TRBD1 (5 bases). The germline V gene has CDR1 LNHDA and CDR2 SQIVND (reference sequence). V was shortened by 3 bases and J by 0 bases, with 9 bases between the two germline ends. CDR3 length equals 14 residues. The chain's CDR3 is CASSIATDSYEQYF. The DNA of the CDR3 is TGTGCCAGTAGTATCGCGACAGACTCCTACGAGCAGTACTTC. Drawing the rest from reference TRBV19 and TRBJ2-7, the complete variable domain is DGGITQSPKYLFRKEGQNVTLSCEQNLNHDAMYWYRQDPGQGLRLIYYSQIVNDFQKGDIAEGYSVSREKKESFPLTVTSAQKNPTAFYLCASSIATDSYEQYFGPGTRLTVT.

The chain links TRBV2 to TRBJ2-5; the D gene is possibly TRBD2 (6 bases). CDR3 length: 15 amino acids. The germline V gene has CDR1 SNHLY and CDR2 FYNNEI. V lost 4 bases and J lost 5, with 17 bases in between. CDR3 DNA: TGTGCCAGCAGTGCTGCCCGGACTACCGGTGAGACCCAGTACTTC. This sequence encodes CASSAARTTGETQYF.

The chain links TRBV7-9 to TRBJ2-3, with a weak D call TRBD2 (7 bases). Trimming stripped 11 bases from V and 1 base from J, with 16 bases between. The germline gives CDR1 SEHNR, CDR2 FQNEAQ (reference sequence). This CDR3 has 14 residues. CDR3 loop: CAGGGTSRTDTQYF. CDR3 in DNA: TGTGCCGGGGGAGGGACATCTCGCACAGATACGCAGTATTTT.

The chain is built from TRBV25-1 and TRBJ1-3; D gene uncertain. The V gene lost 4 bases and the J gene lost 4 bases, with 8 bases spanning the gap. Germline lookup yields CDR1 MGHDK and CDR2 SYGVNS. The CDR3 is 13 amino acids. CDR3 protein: CASSASSGNTIYF. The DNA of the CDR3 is TGTGCCAGCAGTGCCTCGTCGGGAAACACCATATATTTT. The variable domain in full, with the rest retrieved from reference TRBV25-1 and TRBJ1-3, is EADIYQTPRYLVIGTGKKITLECSQTMGHDKMYWYQQDPGMELHLIHYSYGVNSTEKGDLSSESTVSRIRTEHFPLTLESARPSHTSQYLCASSASSGNTIYFGEGSWLTVV.

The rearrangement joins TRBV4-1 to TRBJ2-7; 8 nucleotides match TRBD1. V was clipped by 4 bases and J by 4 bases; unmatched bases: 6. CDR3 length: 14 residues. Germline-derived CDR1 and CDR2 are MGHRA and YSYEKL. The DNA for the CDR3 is TGCGCCAGCAGCCCCACCGGGACAGGATACGAGCAGTACTTC. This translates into CASSPTGTGYEQYF.

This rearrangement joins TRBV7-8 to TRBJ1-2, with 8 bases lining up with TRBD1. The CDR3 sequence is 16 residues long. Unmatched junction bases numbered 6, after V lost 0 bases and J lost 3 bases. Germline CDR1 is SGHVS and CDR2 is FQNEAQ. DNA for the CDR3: TGTGCCAGCAGCTTAGCGCCACAGGGGGTTGACTATGGCTACACCTTC. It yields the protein CASSLAPQGVDYGYTF.

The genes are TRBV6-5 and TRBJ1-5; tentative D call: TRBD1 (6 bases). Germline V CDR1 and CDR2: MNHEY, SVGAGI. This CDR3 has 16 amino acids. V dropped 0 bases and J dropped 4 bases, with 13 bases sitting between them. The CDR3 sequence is CASSYSWLGANQPQHF. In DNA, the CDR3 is TGTGCCAGCAGTTACTCGTGGCTGGGGGCAAATCAGCCCCAGCATTTT.

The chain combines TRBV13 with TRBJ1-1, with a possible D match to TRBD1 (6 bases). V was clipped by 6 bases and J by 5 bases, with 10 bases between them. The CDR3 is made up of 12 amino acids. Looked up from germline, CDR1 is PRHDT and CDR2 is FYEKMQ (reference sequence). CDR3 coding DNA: TGTGCCAGCAGTCATCAGGGGACTGAAGCTTTCTTT. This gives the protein CASSHQGTEAFF.

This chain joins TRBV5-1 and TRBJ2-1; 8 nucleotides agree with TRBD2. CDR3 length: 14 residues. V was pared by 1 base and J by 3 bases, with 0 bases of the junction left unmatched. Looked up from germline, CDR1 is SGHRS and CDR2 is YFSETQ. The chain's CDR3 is CASSLTSGYNEQFF. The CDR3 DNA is TGCGCCAGCAGCTTGACTAGCGGCTACAATGAGCAGTTCTTC.

The CDR3 DNA follows: TGTGCCAGCAGTGAAGAACGGGATACGCAGTATTTT. Translation gives CASSEERDTQYF. The chain joins TRBV2 to TRBJ2-3; D remains ambiguous. Germline values: CDR1 SNHLY, CDR2 FYNNEI. Trimming pared 1 base from V and 6 bases from J, leaving 5 bases between. The CDR3 is 12 amino acids.

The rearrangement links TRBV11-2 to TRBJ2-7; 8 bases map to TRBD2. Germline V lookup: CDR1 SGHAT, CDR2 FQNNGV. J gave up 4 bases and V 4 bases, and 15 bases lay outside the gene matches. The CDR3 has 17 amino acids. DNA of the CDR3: TGTGCCAGCAGCTCTTTTAAGGGCGGGGGGATTCTTTACGAGCAGTACTTC. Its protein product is CASSSFKGGGILYEQYF.

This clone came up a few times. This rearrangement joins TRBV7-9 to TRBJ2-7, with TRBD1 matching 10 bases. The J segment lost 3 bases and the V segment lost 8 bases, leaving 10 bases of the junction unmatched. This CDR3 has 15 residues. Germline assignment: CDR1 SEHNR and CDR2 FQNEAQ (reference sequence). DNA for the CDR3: TGTGCCAGCTCCGCTCCCGGACAGGGGGACTACGAGCAGTACTTC. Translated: CASSAPGQGDYEQYF.

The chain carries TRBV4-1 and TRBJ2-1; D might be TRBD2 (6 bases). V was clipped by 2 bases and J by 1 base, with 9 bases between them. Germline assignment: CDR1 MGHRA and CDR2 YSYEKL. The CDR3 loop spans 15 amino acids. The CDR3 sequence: CASSQLGLSYNEQFF. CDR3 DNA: TGCGCCAGCAGCCAATTGGGACTGTCCTACAATGAGCAGTTCTTC.

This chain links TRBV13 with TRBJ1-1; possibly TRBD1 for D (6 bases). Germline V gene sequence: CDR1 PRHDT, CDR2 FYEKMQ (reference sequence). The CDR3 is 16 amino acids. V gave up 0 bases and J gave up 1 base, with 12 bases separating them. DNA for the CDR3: TGTGCCAGCAGCTTAGGTACAGGGTTGAGGAACACTGAAGCTTTCTTT. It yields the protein CASSLGTGLRNTEAFF. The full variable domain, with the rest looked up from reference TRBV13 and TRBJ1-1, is AAGVIQSPRHLIKEKRETATLKCYPIPRHDTVYWYQQGPGQDPQFLISFYEKMQSDKGSIPDRFSAQQFSDYHSELNMSSLELGDSALYFCASSLGTGLRNTEAFFGQGTRLTVV.

Here the CDR3 reads CASRRGQGAGQPQHF. CDR3 DNA sequence: TGTGCCAGCAGACGGGGACAGGGGGCGGGTCAGCCCCAGCATTTT. This chain uses TRBV6-5 with TRBJ1-5; TRBD1 matches at 12 bases. The CDR3 runs to 15 residues. V was pared by 6 bases and J by 6 bases, with 6 bases of the junction left unmatched. The germline gives CDR1 MNHEY, CDR2 SVGAGI.

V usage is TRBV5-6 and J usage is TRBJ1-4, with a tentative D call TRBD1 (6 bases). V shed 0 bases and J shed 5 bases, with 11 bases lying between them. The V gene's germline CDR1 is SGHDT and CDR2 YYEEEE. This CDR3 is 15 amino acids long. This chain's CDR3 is CASSLAGRGNEKLFF. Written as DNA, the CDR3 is TGTGCCAGCAGCTTGGCCGGCAGGGGAAATGAAAAACTGTTTTTT.

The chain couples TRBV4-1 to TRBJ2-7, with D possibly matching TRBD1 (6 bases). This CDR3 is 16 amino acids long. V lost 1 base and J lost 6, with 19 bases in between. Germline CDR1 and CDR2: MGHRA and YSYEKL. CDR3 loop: CASSQVPRGIFAEQYF. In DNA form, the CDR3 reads TGCGCCAGCAGCCAAGTACCCAGGGGTATCTTTGCCGAGCAGTACTTC.

CDR3 sequence reads: CASSESGGVPQYF. CDR3 DNA: TGTGCCAGCAGTGAATCTGGGGGCGTACCGCAGTACTTC. The chain has TRBV25-1 and TRBJ2-7, with D perhaps TRBD1 (6 bases). This CDR3 has 13 residues. Trimming pared 1 base from V and 9 bases from J, leaving 13 bases between. Germline-derived CDR1 and CDR2 are MGHDK and SYGVNS.

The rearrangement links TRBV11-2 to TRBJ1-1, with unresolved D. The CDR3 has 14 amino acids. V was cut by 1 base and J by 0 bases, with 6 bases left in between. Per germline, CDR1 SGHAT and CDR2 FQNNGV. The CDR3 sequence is CASSLVRVNTEAFF. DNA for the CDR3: TGTGCCAGCAGCTTAGTGAGGGTGAACACTGAAGCTTTCTTT.

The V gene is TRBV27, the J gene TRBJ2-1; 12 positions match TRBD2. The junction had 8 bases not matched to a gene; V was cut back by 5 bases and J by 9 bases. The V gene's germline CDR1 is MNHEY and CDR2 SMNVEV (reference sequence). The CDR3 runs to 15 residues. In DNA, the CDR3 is TGTGCCAGCAGTCTACTAGCGGGAGGTTGGGGTGAGCAGTTCTTC. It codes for CASSLLAGGWGEQFF.

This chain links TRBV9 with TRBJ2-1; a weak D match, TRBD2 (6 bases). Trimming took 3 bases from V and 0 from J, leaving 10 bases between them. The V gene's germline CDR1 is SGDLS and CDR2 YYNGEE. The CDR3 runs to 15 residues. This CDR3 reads CASSGLGSSYNEQFF. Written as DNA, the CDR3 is TGTGCCAGCAGCGGACTAGGGAGCTCCTACAATGAGCAGTTCTTC.

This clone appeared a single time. For the CDR3, the DNA is TGTGCCAGCAGTGTAAACAGAGATGGCTACACCTTC. Translation: CASSVNRDGYTF. The V gene is TRBV2, the J gene TRBJ1-2; D is unresolved. This CDR3 has 12 amino acids. The germline V and J ends were trimmed by 4 bases and 6 bases, with 9 bases remaining between them. The V gene's germline CDR1 is SNHLY and CDR2 FYNNEI.

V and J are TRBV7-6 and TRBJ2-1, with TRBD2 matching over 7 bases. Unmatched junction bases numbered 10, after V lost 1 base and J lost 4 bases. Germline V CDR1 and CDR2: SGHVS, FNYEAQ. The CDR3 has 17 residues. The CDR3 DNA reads TGTGCCAGCAGCTTAGACGAGGCGGGACTACTATACAATGAGCAGTTCTTC. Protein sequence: CASSLDEAGLLYNEQFF.

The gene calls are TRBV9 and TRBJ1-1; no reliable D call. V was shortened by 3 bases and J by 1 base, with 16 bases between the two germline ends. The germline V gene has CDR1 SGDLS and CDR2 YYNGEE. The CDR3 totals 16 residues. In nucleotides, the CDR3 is TGTGCCAGCAGCGACCTTAGGAGGGTGGGGAACACTGAAGCTTTCTTT. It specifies CASSDLRRVGNTEAFF.

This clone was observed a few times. This CDR3 is CASSLGQGVDYGYTF. The CDR3 region has the DNA TGTGCCAGCAGTCTAGGACAGGGGGTTGACTATGGCTACACCTTC. The J gene is TRBJ1-2, the V gene TRBV27, with 10 nucleotides matching TRBD1. V shed 5 bases and J 3 bases; nucleotides not matched to a gene: 6. The germline V gene encodes CDR1 MNHEY and CDR2 SMNVEV (reference sequence). The CDR3 is made up of 15 amino acids.

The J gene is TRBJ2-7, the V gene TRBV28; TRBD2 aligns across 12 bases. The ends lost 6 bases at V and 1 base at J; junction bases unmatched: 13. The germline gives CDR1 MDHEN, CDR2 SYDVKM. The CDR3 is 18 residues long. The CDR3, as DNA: TGTGCCAGCAGCCCACCTCCGAGACTAGCGGGAGTGTCCTACGAGCAGTACTTC. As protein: CASSPPPRLAGVSYEQYF.

This CDR3 is CASSLSKLGMEPQYF. CDR3 sequence (DNA): TGTGCCAGCAGTTTATCTAAACTAGGGATGGAGCCCCAGTACTTC. The V call is TRBV27, the J call TRBJ2-5; perhaps TRBD2 as D (5 bases). The germline gives CDR1 MNHEY, CDR2 SMNVEV (reference sequence). The CDR3 is made up of 15 amino acids. V dropped 0 bases and J dropped 9 bases, with 17 bases sitting between them.

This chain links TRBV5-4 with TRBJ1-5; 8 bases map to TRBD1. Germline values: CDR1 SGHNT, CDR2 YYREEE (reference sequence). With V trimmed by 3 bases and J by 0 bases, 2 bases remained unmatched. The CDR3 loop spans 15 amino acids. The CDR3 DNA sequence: TGTGCCAGCAGCTCGGGACAGGATAGCAATCAGCCCCAGCATTTT. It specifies CASSSGQDSNQPQHF.